Listed below are T cell receptor beta chains from one sample, sequenced in a study of control samples from healthy donors and cancer patients. TCRdb's table, derived via immunoSEQ multiplex PCR, lists solely in-frame clones and lacks some. Of 45,000 to 70,000 clones in the sample, around 93% are singletons; the top ten hold about 0.93%. The sequencing input was PBMCs. These receptors all come from a man aged 30 to 39 with colorectal cancer. Both conserved end residues are part of each CDR3. The D gene is left open where the match is weak. Size is stated for part of the rows, as once, few or many counts, or as a class when the clone is expanded.

j_call clone_size v_call d_call cdr3_nt cdr3_aa
TRBJ2-4 NA TRBV3-1/TRBV3-2 TRBD1 TGTGCCAGCAGCCAAGGCCTTAGGACAGGGGGAAACATTCAGTACTTC CASSQGLRTGGNIQYF
TRBJ2-1 once TRBV27 TRBD1 TGTGCCAGCAGTCTGCGACAGGGGGTCCATGAGCAGTTCTTC CASSLRQGVHEQFF
TRBJ1-2 NA TRBV6-2/TRBV6-3 NA TGTGCCAGCAGTTACAGGGAAAATTCCTATGGCTACACCTTC CASSYRENSYGYTF
TRBJ1-1 NA TRBV27 NA TGTGCCAGCAGTTTAGATAGGGGAACTGAAGCTTTCTTT CASSLDRGTEAFF
TRBJ2-3 once TRBV19 NA TGTGCCAGTATGGTGGGGGCTACCGAGGGTACGCAGTATTTT CASMVGATEGTQYF
TRBJ2-2 NA TRBV6-6 NA TGTGCCAGCAGTTACTCGAGGCGGAACACCGGGGAGCTGTTTTTT CASSYSRRNTGELFF
TRBJ1-2 once TRBV12-3/TRBV12-4 NA TGTGCCAGCAGTTTAATCGGGACGGATGGCTACACCTTC CASSLIGTDGYTF
TRBJ2-3 few TRBV13 NA TGTGCCAGCAGCTTACTAGCGAGCGATACGCAGTATTTT CASSLLASDTQYF
TRBJ2-7 NA TRBV4-1 NA TGCGCCAGCAGCCAAGGCCGTAACTACGAGCAGTACTTC CASSQGRNYEQYF
TRBJ2-1 NA TRBV11-2 TRBD2 TGTGCCAGCAGCTTGGGCGGGGGGGACTACAATGAGCAGTTCTTC CASSLGGGDYNEQFF
TRBJ2-3 NA TRBV6-5 NA TGTGCCAGCAAGCCAGGGGGCACAGATACGCAGTATTTT CASKPGGTDTQYF
TRBJ2-2 NA TRBV19 NA TGTGCCAGTAGTATGTCTAGCGCAATGACCGGGGAGCTGTTTTTT CASSMSSAMTGELFF
TRBJ2-1 NA TRBV5-6 NA TGTGCCAGCAGCACGGGGGACAGCCGGGCCGACAATGAGCAGTTCTTC CASSTGDSRADNEQFF
TRBJ1-1 NA TRBV10-2 NA TGCGCCAGCAGTGAGACTGGGAACACTGAAGCTTTCTTT CASSETGNTEAFF
TRBJ2-3 NA TRBV6-5 TRBD2 TGTGCCAGCAGTTCCCCGGGAGGGATGAGAGATACGCAGTATTTT CASSSPGGMRDTQYF
TRBJ2-3 NA TRBV5-6 NA TGTGCCAGCAGCTTAATCGAGAGGGATACGCAGTATTTT CASSLIERDTQYF
TRBJ1-5 NA TRBV7-9 TRBD1 TGTGCCAGCAGCTTGGGACAGGCCCGCAATCAGCCCCAGCATTTT CASSLGQARNQPQHF
TRBJ1-2 NA TRBV6-5 NA TGTGCCAGCAGCCTGTTTGGGGCATACTATGGCTACACCTTC CASSLFGAYYGYTF
TRBJ2-3 NA TRBV10-3 TRBD1 TGTGCCATCCGGGACAGGGCCTTAGGTGATACGCAGTATTTT CAIRDRALGDTQYF
TRBJ1-2 once TRBV7-2 NA TGTGCCAGCAGCTTAGATCAGTCAACCTATGGCTACACCTTC CASSLDQSTYGYTF
TRBJ2-2 NA TRBV5-4 TRBD2 TGTGCCAGCAGCTGGGCCGGGGGGACCACCGGGGAGCTGTTTTTT CASSWAGGTTGELFF
TRBJ1-5 NA TRBV6-5 NA TGTGCCAGCAGTCCTTCTATCCGGTATCAGCCCCAGCATTTT CASSPSIRYQPQHF
TRBJ1-4 NA TRBV11-2 NA TGTGCCAGCAGCCGAGACAGGTTTGCAACTAATGAAAAACTGTTTTTT CASSRDRFATNEKLFF
TRBJ2-5 NA TRBV5-4 NA TGTGCCAGCAGCGGGAAGTCGGGGAATCAAGAGACCCAGTACTTC CASSGKSGNQETQYF
TRBJ2-2 once TRBV6-5 TRBD1 TGTGCCAGCATGGGGGCAGGGGGCGCCGTCGGGGAGCTGTTTTTT CASMGAGGAVGELFF
TRBJ1-6 NA TRBV19 NA TGTGCCAGTAGTGTGGCAGATTCACCCCTCCACTTT CASSVADSPLHF
TRBJ1-6 NA TRBV5-1 TRBD1 TGCGCCAGCAGCCCCCAGGACAGGTTAAATTCACCCCTCCACTTT CASSPQDRLNSPLHF
TRBJ1-5 NA TRBV2 NA TGTGCCAGCAGTGAAGCGCTGGGAGGGGGGCCCGTCAATCAGCCCCAGCATTTT CASSEALGGGPVNQPQHF
TRBJ1-2 NA TRBV25-1 NA TGTGCCAGCAGTGACACCTATGGCTACACCTTC CASSDTYGYTF
TRBJ1-4 NA TRBV5-1 NA TGCGCCAGCAGCTTGGCGTTCGGGGTTAATGAAAAACTGTTTTTT CASSLAFGVNEKLFF
TRBJ2-2 NA TRBV19 TRBD2 TGTGCCAGTAGCACGGGACTAGCGGAGGTGGGCGGGGAGCTGTTTTTT CASSTGLAEVGGELFF
TRBJ2-5 once TRBV2 NA TGTGCCAGCAATCTACAGGGCGTGGGGGAGACCCAGTACTTC CASNLQGVGETQYF
TRBJ2-3 NA TRBV21-1 NA TGTGCCAGCTCCACAGGGGAAGGGAAACTTTGCACAGATACGCAGTATTTT CASSTGEGKLCTDTQYF
TRBJ2-4 NA TRBV7-9 TRBD1 TGTGCCAGCAGCCAACTACGTATGGACAGGGAAAACATTCAGTACTTC CASSQLRMDRENIQYF
TRBJ1-5 NA TRBV20-1 NA TGCAGTGCTAGTCCCACGACAGGTACGAGCAATCAGCCCCAGCATTTT CSASPTTGTSNQPQHF
TRBJ2-2 NA TRBV5-4 TRBD1 TGTGCCAGCAGCTTGCCTCCTCCCGGGACAGTCCCCGTAAGCGGGGAGCTGTTTTTT CASSLPPPGTVPVSGELFF
TRBJ2-2 NA TRBV5-1 TRBD1 TGCGCCAGCGGCAGGGGGTTAGCGAACACCGGGGAGCTGTTTTTT CASGRGLANTGELFF
TRBJ2-3 NA TRBV6-6 TRBD2 TGTGCCAGCATCCAGGGAGGGCTAGCGGAGCAGTATTTT CASIQGGLAEQYF
TRBJ1-1 NA TRBV4-3 NA TGCGCCAGCAGCCAAGGTCCCCGGGACAAATACACTGAAGCTTTCTTT CASSQGPRDKYTEAFF
TRBJ2-1 NA TRBV6-5 TRBD2 TGTGCCAGCAGTTACTCGGGACTAGCGGGGGATGAGCAGTTCTTC CASSYSGLAGDEQFF
TRBJ2-5 NA TRBV5-6 NA TGTGCCAGCAGCTTGGGCGGGGGCTTTCCAGAGACCCAGTACTTC CASSLGGGFPETQYF
TRBJ2-3 once TRBV5-6 NA TGTGCCAGCAGCTACGGGGAAACCGATAGCACAGATACGCAGTATTTT CASSYGETDSTDTQYF
TRBJ2-2 NA TRBV9 TRBD2 TGTGCCAGCAGCGTACTAGCGGGGGTAACCGGGGAGCTGTTTTTT CASSVLAGVTGELFF
TRBJ1-5 once TRBV6-2/TRBV6-3 TRBD1 TGTGCCAGCAGTTGCCCCGACAGGGGGCTCATGTGTGGTCAGCCCCAGCATTTT CASSCPDRGLMCGQPQHF
TRBJ2-3 NA TRBV6-6 NA TGTGCCAGCAGTCGACAGACAGATACGCAGTATTTT CASSRQTDTQYF
TRBJ1-1 NA TRBV18 NA TGTGCCAGCTCATTAGTGAACACTGAAGCTTTCTTT CASSLVNTEAFF
TRBJ2-7 NA TRBV2 NA TGTGCCAGCGAGGAGGTAGGGCAGTACTTC CASEEVGQYF
TRBJ1-4 NA TRBV7-2 NA TGTGCCAGCAGCTTAGATAGCGCGGTGAAGAATGAAAAACTGTTTTTT CASSLDSAVKNEKLFF
TRBJ2-5 NA TRBV10-2 TRBD1 TGCGCCAGCAGTGCGGACAGCTGGACAGGGACCCAGTACTTC CASSADSWTGTQYF
TRBJ2-2 NA TRBV5-6 NA TGTGCCAGCAGCCTTACAGGGTACACCGGGGAGCTGTTTTTT CASSLTGYTGELFF
TRBJ1-6 few TRBV7-2 NA TGTGCCAGCAGCTTACCCCTTCTTCCACCCCTCCACTTT CASSLPLLPPLHF
TRBJ2-2 NA TRBV6-6 NA TGTGCCAGCAGGATGCCGACGGGGGCGTCCACCGGGGAGCTGTTTTTT CASRMPTGASTGELFF
TRBJ2-3 NA TRBV11-2 TRBD2 TGTGCCAGCAGCTCTGGAGCGGGGTCCACAGATACGCAGTATTTT CASSSGAGSTDTQYF